This T cell receptor (beta chain) was documented in a study of T cell changes during pregnancy in multiple sclerosis (dated by TCRdb to the late 2010s). In the study overall: Changes in the T cell repertoire over the course of pregnancy were examined in this study in women with multiple sclerosis.

CDR1 SGHRS and CDR2 YFSETQ are derived from the germline V gene. From its cysteine to its phenylalanine, the CDR3 spans 16 amino acids. Just CDR3 DNA is preserved here, 48 bases in frame from base 1. V is cut by 4 bases and J by 3 bases, and the space between the germline ends is 17 bases. Library prep was done by the immunoSEQ multiplex PCR assay. TCRdb obtained this table from immuneACCESS and retained in-frame rearrangements with V and J assigned. These tables miss some clones; where compared with another copy, unresolved V genes account for less than half of the shortfall, and the remainder is unexplained. The sample has some 60,000 clones on record, around 93% of them singletons. The ten largest clones add up to 3% to 4% of the sample. As to this clone: Its antigen is not yet known. Base qualities are not recorded, but no much larger clone differs from it by a single base.

The rearrangement combines TRBV5-1 with TRBJ1-5, with the identity of the D gene unclear. This TCR derives from a female donor in good health, enrolled as a control in a pregnancy study. The specimen comprised peripheral blood, sampled after pregnancy. The sequence in DNA is TGCGCCAGCAGCCCCGAACCGGGGATTATCAATCAGCCCCAGCATTTT. It translates to CASSPEPGIINQPQHF.